This TCR beta chain comes out of a study of Graves' ophthalmopathy and Graves' hyperthyroidism (dated by TCRdb to 2016 to 2019). With respect to the entire study: Hyperthyroidism was defined as stable when no progression to ophthalmopathy occurred within 18 months of follow-up. To explore V-J signatures that separate ophthalmopathy from hyperthyroidism, a discovery set of about a hundred patients was enrolled, consisting of 40 to 45 with ophthalmopathy and some 59 with stable hyperthyroidism. To tell Graves' ophthalmopathy apart from Graves' hyperthyroidism, and to predict which patients would progress to ophthalmopathy, the study relied on TCR beta repertoire signatures. An independent validation cohort was composed of roughly 19 hyperthyroidism patients and 17 patients who later progressed from hyperthyroidism to ophthalmopathy. In total, under 150 blood samples were TCR-sequenced: 40 to 45 ophthalmopathy, 75 hyperthyroidism and some 17 hyperthyroidism-to-ophthalmopathy patients. In about 6 hyperthyroidism patients, the T-cell repertoire of thyroid tissue was compared with the T-cell repertoire of blood. After sampling, hyperthyroidism patients received methimazole starting at 30 mg daily, and ophthalmopathy patients received high-dose intravenous methylprednisolone. Overall results and qualifications from the work: Among expanded thyroid clonotypes with frequency above 0.001, most also showed up in blood, which suggests that blood repertoires may reflect the thyroid immune response. In validation, the model predicted ophthalmopathy progression with over 60% sensitivity and 72.22% specificity; some 13 predicted patients were CT-confirmed with GO in a median of about 6.1 months. The 13-signature model separated ophthalmopathy from stable hyperthyroidism with 87.88% sensitivity and almost 84% specificity in cross-validation, and 80%/75% in the test set. No statistical method was used to set the sample size in advance, and the investigators knew which group each participant was assigned to.

From the cysteine through the phenylalanine, the CDR3 covers 13 amino acids. The CDR3 DNA has 39 bases and is translated from base 1. At the junction V is shortened by 5 bases and J by 3 bases; bases outside the gene matches: 5. In the germline V gene, CDR1 corresponds to SGHDT and CDR2 to YYEEEE. Patients with hyperthyroidism were aged 18 to 65 years, had been newly diagnosed, and had a disease duration of less than 2 months. Anyone with other autoimmune diseases, uncontrolled infections, pregnancy or lactation was excluded from the study. Clinical symptoms, serum thyroxine, TRAb, thyroid ultrasound and orbital computed tomography formed the basis of the diagnosis. Total RNA was extracted using Trizol reagent, and RNA quality was checked on an Agilent 2100 Bioanalyzer. This clonotype was seen repeatedly, ten times or more. Its antigen remains undetermined. Base qualities are not provided; no much larger clone lies one nucleotide away.

For repertoire sequencing, the TCR beta CDR3 regions were amplified from RNA transcripts. A first-round RT-PCR used HTBI primers with the Qiagen OneStep RT-PCR kit, followed by a second-round multiplex PCR, size selection and purification. Sequencing of the libraries was carried out on an Illumina HiSeq2000 in paired-end mode with 100 bp reads. As for the authors' bioinformatics: SOAPnuke was used to process the reads, removing any read that contained adapters or uncalled bases, had a mean Phred below 15, or lacked an exact match to the constant primer or identifier. COPE v1.2.5 was used to merge the high-quality paired reads. Clonotypes were defined as unique nucleotide sequences and were aligned to IMGT TRB V, D and J references using MiTCR v1.1. Analysis was restricted to V-J combinations with a frequency above 0.0001, which covered about 99% of repertoires. A TCR clonal expansion and chaos score per V-J combination was defined as the ratio of F50 clonal expansion to chaos observed in the TCRdist matrix. Features were reduced by Welch's t-statistics and random forest to 10 to 15 V-J combinations, which fed a naive Bayes classifier. Thyroid-blood repertoire similarity was quantified with the Morisita-Horn index. TCRdb trimmed public reads at Q25 via fastp, called clones via MiXCR and kept in-frame beta chains. CDR3 protein sequences are deduplicated, and each keeps its most common genes and DNA. What appears here as the V and J calls and clone size reflects TCRdb's work, not the paper's. In this sample the table shows around 1.1 million distinct CDR3 sequences, about two fifths of which occur a single time. Roughly 11% of the sample goes to the ten largest clones.

Sequenced input: peripheral blood or thyroid tissue (not recorded which). The sequence joins TRBV5-6 to TRBJ2-7; the junction holds 7 bases that match TRBD1. This TCR derives from an adult man with Graves' hyperthyroidism. The CDR3 in this case is CASRGQPDYEQYF. The nucleotides read TGTGCCAGCAGGGGACAGCCAGACTACGAGCAGTACTTC.